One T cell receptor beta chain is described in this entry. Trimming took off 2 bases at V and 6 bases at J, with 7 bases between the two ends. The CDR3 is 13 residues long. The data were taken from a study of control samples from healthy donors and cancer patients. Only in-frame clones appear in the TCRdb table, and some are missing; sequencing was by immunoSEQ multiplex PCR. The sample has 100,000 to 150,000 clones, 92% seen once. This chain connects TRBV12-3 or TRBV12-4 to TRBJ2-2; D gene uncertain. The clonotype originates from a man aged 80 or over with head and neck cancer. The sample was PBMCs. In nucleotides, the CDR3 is TGTGCCAGCAGTTTAATCTTAGCCGGGGAGCTGTTTTTT. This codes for CASSLILAGELFF.